This paragraph reports one T cell receptor beta chain. The specificity of this receptor is unknown. Base qualities are not at hand, and no much larger clone is one base apart. This specimen comes from a study of T cell changes during pregnancy in multiple sclerosis (dated by TCRdb to between 2019 and 2020). As for the study more broadly: Changes in the T cell repertoire over the course of pregnancy were examined in this study in women with multiple sclerosis.

V ends up 0 bases short and J 2 bases short, with an unmatched junction base count of 7. Counted from cysteine to phenylalanine, this CDR3 has 17 amino acids. Just CDR3 DNA is preserved here, 51 bases in frame from base 1. Per the germline V gene, SGHRS is the CDR1 and YFSETQ is the CDR2. The receptor library was made with the immunoSEQ multiplex PCR assay. The clones in this table, taken by TCRdb from immuneACCESS, are in-frame only. Not every clone is retained; where verified, under half of the shortfall comes from an unresolved V gene, and the cause of the rest is unknown. The sample profile shows 70,000 to 90,000 clones; 90% to 95% of them were found once. Of the sample, roughly 1% falls within the top ten clones.

Sequenced here: peripheral blood, sampled in the first trimester of pregnancy. This chain joins TRBV5-1 to TRBJ2-5; 10 nucleotides in the junction match TRBD2. The TCR was taken from a female donor with multiple sclerosis, enrolled in a pregnancy study. The CDR3 sequence is CASSLGVSGGTQETQYF. The DNA sequence reads TGCGCCAGCAGCTTGGGGGTTAGCGGGGGGACACAAGAGACCCAGTACTTC. The variable domain in full, with residues beyond the CDR3 obtained from the reference TRBV5-1 and TRBJ2-5 genes, is KAGVTQTPRYLIKTRGQQVTLSCSPISGHRSVSWYQQTPGQGLQFLFEYFSETQRNKGNFPGRFSGRQFSNSRSEMNVSTLELGDSALYLCASSLGVSGGTQETQYFGPGTRLLVL.